This TCR beta chain was retrieved from a study of OX40 agonist ivuxolimab in advanced cancers. Study details: The dose-escalation cohort was approximately 85% male, with a mean age of about 60 years, ranging about 23 to 79. Partial responses were achieved by three patients, of whom one had hepatocellular carcinoma and two had cutaneous melanoma.

Profiled with immunoSEQ multiplex PCR; TCRdb holds only in-frame clones, not every one. The table records some 59,000 clones, approximately 90% of them present only once. This CDR3 spans 16 amino acids. CDR1 and CDR2 (germline): SGHTA, FQGTGA. The junction had 7 bases not matched to a gene; V was cut back by 2 bases and J by 4 bases. This sequence was found in an adult with an advanced solid tumor such as melanoma, head and neck, liver or kidney cancer. Source: CD4+ or CD8+ T cells sorted from blood, taken in a trial of the OX40 agonist ivuxolimab. The chain has TRBV7-3 and TRBJ2-3, with 9 positions matching TRBD1. The CDR3 loop is CASSLGTGLLPDTQYF. The CDR3 DNA reads TGTGCCAGCAGCTTAGGGACAGGGTTGTTGCCAGATACGCAGTATTTT.